Given below is one T cell receptor (beta chain) in context. Profiling relied on immunoSEQ multiplex PCR, and the TCRdb table lists in-frame clones only, not all of them. Of about 230,000 clones in the sample, around 80% were seen once. Per germline, CDR1 SGHRS and CDR2 YFSETQ. This CDR3 contains 13 residues. J was trimmed by 6 bases and V by 5 bases; bases with no gene match: 5. These data originate in a study of blood T cell repertoires in COVID-19. This chain uses TRBV5-1 with TRBJ1-2, with 9 bases lining up with TRBD1. This sequence was found in a man aged 40-49 years who had recovered from COVID-19. The sample was peripheral blood. CDR3 bases: TGCGCCAGCAGTCGGGACAGGGTGGATGGCTACACCTTC. As protein: CASSRDRVDGYTF.